The text below deals with one T cell receptor beta chain. This clonotype has only a few counts. Its antigen is currently not known. Per-base quality was not reported, and no clone a single base away is much larger than it. This sample is part of a study of T cells after yellow fever vaccination (dated by TCRdb to about 2019). General notes on the study: Libraries from fractions with low cell numbers were prepared with the SMART-Seq v4 Ultra Low Input RNA kit. Bulk TCR alpha and beta repertoires were sequenced longitudinally to track T-cell clones before and after primary and booster YFV17D yellow fever vaccination. Two healthy male donors made up the cohort, one aged 18 to 30 years and the other aged 30 to 40 years. Blood was drawn at multiple timepoints before and after primary and secondary immunization, with bulk PBMC replicates and cell subsets isolated.

The sample was run on an Illumina NovaSeq 6000. TCR cDNA was made using 5'RACE template switching, a step that added a universal primer site and unique molecular identifiers. Priming of cDNA synthesis was performed from both the TCR alpha and TCR beta constant segments. Library amplification used two PCR steps, and the second PCR step added sample barcodes and sequencing adapters. Libraries were sequenced on Illumina HiSeq 2500 (2x100 bp) or NovaSeq (2x150 bp). The study's own analysis went as follows. MIGEC handled demultiplexing of reads and collapsing into UMI consensus sequences, while MiXCR performed V(D)J alignment. Vaccine-responding clonotypes were identified with edgeR using replicate PBMC samples, with FDR below 0.01 and a log2 fold change above 5 up to day 15 being required. Bulk clonotypes were assigned CD4 or CD8 identity according to which sequenced CD4 or CD8 repertoire held them at higher abundance. The raw public data were reprocessed by TCRdb itself: fastp quality trimming at Q25, MiXCR clonotype calling, in-frame beta chains only. CDR3 protein sequences are deduplicated, and each keeps its most common genes and DNA. It is TCRdb's table, rather than the study itself, that gives the V and J calls and clone size. Across this sample there are about 340,000 distinct CDR3 sequences, with approximately 3.9% seen only once. Of the sample, less than 25% falls within the top ten clones.

The treatment or condition label of this sample denotes: live attenuated yellow fever vaccine strain. At every blood-draw timepoint, two biological replicates of bulk PBMCs were collected. PBMCs were isolated from peripheral blood using a standard Ficoll-Paque protocol. RNA was extracted with TriZol from bulk PBMCs, CD4 and CD8 fractions, and dextramer-positive and dextramer-negative fractions. Study-level results and caveats: A small share of clonotypes was detected in both CD4 and CD8 compartments, with the overlap likely arising from convergent recombination. Compared with the primary T-cell response, the secondary T-cell response was weaker but faster, peaking on day 5 rather than day 15. Most clones expanded after primary vaccination were re-detected after the booster (around 96% of CD4 and roughly 85% of CD8), suggesting broad memory maintenance. Because only a couple of donors were included in the study, the extent to which the findings can be generalized is limited. Because abundant contaminating clonotypes from the bulk population could be contained in FACS-sorted repertoires, computational filtering was required.

Including cysteine and phenylalanine, the CDR3 has 14 amino acids. Only the CDR3 DNA is retained, 42 bases long and in frame from the first base. Taken from the germline V gene, the CDR1 and CDR2 loops are SQVTM and ANQGSEA. V is trimmed back by 5 bases and J by 1 base, and the junction contains 7 bases that no gene match accounts for. This clonotype was obtained from a man between 18 and 29 years old who received the YFV17D yellow fever vaccine. This chain joins TRBV29-1 to TRBJ1-1, and TRBD1 matches 7 of the central bases. The sample was PBMCs, taken 5 days after the yellow fever booster vaccination. The DNA is as follows: TGCAGCGTTTGGGGCAGGGGGGGGAACACTGAAGCTTTCTTT. Its translation is CSVWGRGGNTEAFF.